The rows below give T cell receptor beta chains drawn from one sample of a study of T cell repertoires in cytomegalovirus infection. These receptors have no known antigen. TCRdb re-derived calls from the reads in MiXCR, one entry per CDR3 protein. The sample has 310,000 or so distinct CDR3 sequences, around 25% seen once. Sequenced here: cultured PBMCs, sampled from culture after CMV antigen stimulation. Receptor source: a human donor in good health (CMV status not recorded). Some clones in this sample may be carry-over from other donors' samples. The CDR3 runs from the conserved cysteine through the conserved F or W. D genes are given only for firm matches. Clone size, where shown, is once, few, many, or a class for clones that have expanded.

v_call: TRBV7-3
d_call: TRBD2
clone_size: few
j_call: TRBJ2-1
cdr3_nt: TGTGCCAGCAGCGCCTCACTAGCGGGAGGCCACGGGGAGCAGTTCTTC
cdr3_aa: CASSASLAGGHGEQFF

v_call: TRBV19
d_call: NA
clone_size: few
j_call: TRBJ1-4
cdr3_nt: TGTGCCAGTAGCTCCCTAAAAGCGACGGGATATTTTGCAACTAATGAAAAACTGTTTTTT
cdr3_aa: CASSSLKATGYFATNEKLFF

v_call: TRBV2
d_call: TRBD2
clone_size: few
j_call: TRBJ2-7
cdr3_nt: TGTGCCAGCAGTGAGGAAGTCTGGGCGGGGGTTGAGCAGTACTTC
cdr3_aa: CASSEEVWAGVEQYF

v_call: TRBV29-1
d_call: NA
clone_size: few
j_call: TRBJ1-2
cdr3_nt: TGCAGCGCAACAGGCTCCAGTAGGAGGGGCTACACCTTC
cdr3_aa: CSATGSSRRGYTF

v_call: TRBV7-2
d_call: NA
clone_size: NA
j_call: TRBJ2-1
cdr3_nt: TGTGCCAGCCGGGAGCGGGCCTACAATGAGCAGTTCTTC
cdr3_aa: CASRERAYNEQFF

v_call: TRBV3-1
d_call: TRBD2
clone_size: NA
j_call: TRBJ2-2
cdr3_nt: TGTGCCAGCAGCCATTTCGCTAGCGGGAGGTTTGGCGGGGAGCTGTTTTTT
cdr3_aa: CASSHFASGRFGGELFF

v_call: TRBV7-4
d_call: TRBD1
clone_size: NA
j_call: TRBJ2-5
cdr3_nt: TGTGCCAGCAGGCCACAGGGGCCCCAAGAGACCCAGTACTTC
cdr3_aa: CASRPQGPQETQYF

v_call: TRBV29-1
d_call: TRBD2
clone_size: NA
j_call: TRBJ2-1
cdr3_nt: TGCAGCGCTGTAGCGGGGTCTTACAATGAGCAGTTCTTC
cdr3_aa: CSAVAGSYNEQFF

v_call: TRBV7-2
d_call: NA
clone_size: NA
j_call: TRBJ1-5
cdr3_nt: TGTGCCAGCAGCTTCCAGGTCAATAGCAATCAGCCCCAGCATTTT
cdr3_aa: CASSFQVNSNQPQHF

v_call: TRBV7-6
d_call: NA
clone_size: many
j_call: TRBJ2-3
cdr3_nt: TGTGCCAGCAGCTTAGGGAGCTCGAACACAGATACGCAGTATTTT
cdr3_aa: CASSLGSSNTDTQYF

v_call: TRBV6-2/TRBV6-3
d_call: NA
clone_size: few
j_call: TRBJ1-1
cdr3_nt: TGTGCCAGCAGCTTCTTCAACACTGAAGCTTTCTTT
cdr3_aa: CASSFFNTEAFF

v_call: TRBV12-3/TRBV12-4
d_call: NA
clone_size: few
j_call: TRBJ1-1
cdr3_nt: TGTGCCAGCAGTTTAGGACCGGGTGGTGAAGCTTTCTTT
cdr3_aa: CASSLGPGGEAFF

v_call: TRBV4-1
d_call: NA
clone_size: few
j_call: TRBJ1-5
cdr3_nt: TGCGCCAGCAGCCCAGGGTCCGGGCCCCAGCATTTT
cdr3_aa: CASSPGSGPQHF

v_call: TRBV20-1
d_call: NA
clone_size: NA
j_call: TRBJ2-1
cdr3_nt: TGCAGAACGCATAACGCCTACAATGAGCAGTTCTTC
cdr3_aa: CRTHNAYNEQFF

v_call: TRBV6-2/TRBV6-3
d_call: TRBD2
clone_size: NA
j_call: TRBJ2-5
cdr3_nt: TGTGCCAGCACCTATATCCTAGCGGGAGGCCCAGGGACCCAGTACTTC
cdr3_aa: CASTYILAGGPGTQYF

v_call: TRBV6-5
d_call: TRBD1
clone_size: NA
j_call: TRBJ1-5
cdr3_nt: TGTGCCAGCAGTTATGACAGGGTAGATCAGCCCCAGCATTTT
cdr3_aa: CASSYDRVDQPQHF

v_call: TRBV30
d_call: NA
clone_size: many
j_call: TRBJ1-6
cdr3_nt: TGTGCCTGGGGGACGGGGAGTTCACCCCTCCACTTT
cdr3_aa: CAWGTGSSPLHF

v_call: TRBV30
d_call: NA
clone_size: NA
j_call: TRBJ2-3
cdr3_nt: TGTGCCTGGAGTTGGGGTCGTGAGTACGCGCAGTATTTT
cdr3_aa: CAWSWGREYAQYF

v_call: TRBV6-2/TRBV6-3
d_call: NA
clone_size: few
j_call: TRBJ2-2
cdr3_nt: TGTGCCAGCAGTTACTCAGTCCCGGGACCGCTTGGGAACACCGGGGAGCTGTTTTTT
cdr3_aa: CASSYSVPGPLGNTGELFF

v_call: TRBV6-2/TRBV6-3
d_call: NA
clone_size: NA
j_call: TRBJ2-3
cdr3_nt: TGTGCCAGCAGCCAAAGACAGTCCCTCGAAGATACGCAGTATTTT
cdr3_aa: CASSQRQSLEDTQYF

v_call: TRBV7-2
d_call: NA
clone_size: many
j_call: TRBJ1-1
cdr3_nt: TGTGCCAGCAGCTTTGGGGGCGGGGTACTGGGGACTGAAGCTTTCTTT
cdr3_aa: CASSFGGGVLGTEAFF

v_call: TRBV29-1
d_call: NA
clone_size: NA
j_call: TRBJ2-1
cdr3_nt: TGCAGCGTTTCCCCCTTGGGCGGCAGCGTGCTCGATGAGCAGTTCTTC
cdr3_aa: CSVSPLGGSVLDEQFF

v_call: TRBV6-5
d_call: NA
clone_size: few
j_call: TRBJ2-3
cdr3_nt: TGTGCCAGCAGTTACGGGGGCAGAGGACAAGATACGCAGTATTTT
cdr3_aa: CASSYGGRGQDTQYF

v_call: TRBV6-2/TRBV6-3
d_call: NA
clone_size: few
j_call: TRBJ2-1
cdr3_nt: TGTGCCAGCAGTCACAGGGTCTACAATGAGCAGTTCTTC
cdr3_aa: CASSHRVYNEQFF

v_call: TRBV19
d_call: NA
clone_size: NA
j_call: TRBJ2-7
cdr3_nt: TGTGCCAGTAGTATAGGGAGGGAGCAGTACTTC
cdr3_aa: CASSIGREQYF

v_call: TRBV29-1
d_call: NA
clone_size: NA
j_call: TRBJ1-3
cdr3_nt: TGCAGCGCCGTTAGACAGACCGACTCTGGAAACACCATATATTTT
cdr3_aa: CSAVRQTDSGNTIYF

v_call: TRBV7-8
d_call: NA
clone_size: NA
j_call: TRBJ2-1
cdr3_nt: TGTGCCAGCAGCTTAGGGTTAACAATTAACAATGAGCAGTTCTTC
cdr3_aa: CASSLGLTINNEQFF

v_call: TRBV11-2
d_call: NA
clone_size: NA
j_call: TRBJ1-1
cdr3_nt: TGTGCCAGCAGCTTAGCGCACTTGACAGGGAACACTGAAGCTTTCTTT
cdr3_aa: CASSLAHLTGNTEAFF

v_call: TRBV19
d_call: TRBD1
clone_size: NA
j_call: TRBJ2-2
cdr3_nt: TGTGCCAGTACGGACAGGGGCCACGGGGAGCTGTTTTTT
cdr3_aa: CASTDRGHGELFF

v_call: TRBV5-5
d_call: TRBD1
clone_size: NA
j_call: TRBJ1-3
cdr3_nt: TGTGCCAGCAGCGTCAGACAGGGGGCTGTTGGAAACACCATATATTTT
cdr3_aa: CASSVRQGAVGNTIYF

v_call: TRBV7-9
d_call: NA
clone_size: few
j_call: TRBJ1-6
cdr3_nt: TGTGCCAGCAGCTTAGAAGGGGAATCACCCCTCCACTTT
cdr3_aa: CASSLEGESPLHF

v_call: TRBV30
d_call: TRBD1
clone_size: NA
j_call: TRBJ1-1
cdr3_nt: TGTGCCTGGATGAGGGGGCACGGGACTGAAGCTTTCTTT
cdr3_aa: CAWMRGHGTEAFF

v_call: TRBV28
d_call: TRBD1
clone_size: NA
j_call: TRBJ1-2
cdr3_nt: TGTGCCAGCAGGCTGGGACAGGGGGTTGATGGCTACACCTTC
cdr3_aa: CASRLGQGVDGYTF

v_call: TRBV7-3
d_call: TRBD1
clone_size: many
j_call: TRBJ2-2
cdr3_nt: TGTGCCAGCAGCACGGGACAGAGGACCGGGGAGCTGTTTTTT
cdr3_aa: CASSTGQRTGELFF

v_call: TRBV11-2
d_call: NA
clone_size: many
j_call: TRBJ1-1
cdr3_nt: TGTGCCAGCAGCTTAGTCGGGCCGAACACTGAAGCTTTCTTT
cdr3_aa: CASSLVGPNTEAFF

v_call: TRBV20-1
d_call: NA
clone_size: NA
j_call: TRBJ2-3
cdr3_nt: TGCAGTAGGGGGAGTAGAAGCACAGATACGCAGTATTTT
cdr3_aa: CSRGSRSTDTQYF

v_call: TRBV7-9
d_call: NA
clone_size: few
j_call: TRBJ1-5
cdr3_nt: TGTGCCAGCAGCTTAGGCGAGGGAGACAATCAGCCCCAGCATTTT
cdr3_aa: CASSLGEGDNQPQHF

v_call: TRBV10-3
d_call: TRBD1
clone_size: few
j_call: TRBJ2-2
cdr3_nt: TGTGCCATCACCCGGACAGGGAACACCGGGGAGCTGTTTTTT
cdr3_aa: CAITRTGNTGELFF

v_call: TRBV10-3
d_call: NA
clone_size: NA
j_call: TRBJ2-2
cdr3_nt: TGTGCCATCAGGGCGAACACCGGGGAGCTGTTTTTT
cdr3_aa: CAIRANTGELFF

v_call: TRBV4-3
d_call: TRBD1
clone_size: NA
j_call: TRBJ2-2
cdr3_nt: TGCGCCAGCAGCCCTGGGACAGGGAGAGCGACCGGGGAGCTGTTTTTT
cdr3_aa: CASSPGTGRATGELFF

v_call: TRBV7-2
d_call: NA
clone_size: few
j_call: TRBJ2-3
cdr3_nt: TGTGCCAGCAGCTTATTATACACAGATACGCAGTATTTT
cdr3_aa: CASSLLYTDTQYF

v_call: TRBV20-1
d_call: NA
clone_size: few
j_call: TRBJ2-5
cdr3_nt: TGCAGTGCTACCGGAGGAGGTCAAGAGACCCAGTACTTC
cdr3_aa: CSATGGGQETQYF

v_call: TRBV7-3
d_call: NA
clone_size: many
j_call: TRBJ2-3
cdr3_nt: TGTGCCAGCAGCTTAAACGTCATCACAGATACGCAGTATTTT
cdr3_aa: CASSLNVITDTQYF

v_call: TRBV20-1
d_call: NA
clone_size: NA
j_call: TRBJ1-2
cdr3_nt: TGCAGTGCTCGAATACACACTGCTTTAGCTAACTATGGCTACACCTTC
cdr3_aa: CSARIHTALANYGYTF

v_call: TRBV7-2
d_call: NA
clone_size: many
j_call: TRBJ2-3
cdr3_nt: TGTGCCAGCAGCCTGGTTTTAAGCACAGATACGCAGTATTTT
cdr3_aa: CASSLVLSTDTQYF

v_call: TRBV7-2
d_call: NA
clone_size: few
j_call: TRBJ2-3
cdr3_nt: TGTGCCAGCAGCCCCGTGTACACAGATACGCAGTATTTT
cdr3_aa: CASSPVYTDTQYF

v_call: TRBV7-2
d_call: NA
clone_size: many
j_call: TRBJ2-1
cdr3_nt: TGTGCCAGCACCCCCCGGGCGGGACAATCCTACAATGAGCAGTTCTTC
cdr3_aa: CASTPRAGQSYNEQFF

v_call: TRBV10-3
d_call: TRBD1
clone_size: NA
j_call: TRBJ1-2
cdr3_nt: TGTGCCATCAGTGACCGGGACAGGGGCGGTTATGGCTACACCTTC
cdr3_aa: CAISDRDRGGYGYTF

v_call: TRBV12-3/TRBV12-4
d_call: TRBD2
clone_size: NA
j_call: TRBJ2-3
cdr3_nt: TGTGCCAGCATCCAAAGCGGGAGCGGGACAGATACGCAGTATTTT
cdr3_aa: CASIQSGSGTDTQYF

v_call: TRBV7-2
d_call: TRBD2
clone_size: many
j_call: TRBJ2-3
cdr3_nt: TGTGCCAGCAGCTTATTGGGACTAGCGGGAGGGACGTTCACAGATACGCAGTATTTT
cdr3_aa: CASSLLGLAGGTFTDTQYF

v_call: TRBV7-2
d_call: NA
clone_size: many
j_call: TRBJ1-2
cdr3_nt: TGTGCCAGCAGCCCACAATCTCCCTATGGCTACACCTTC
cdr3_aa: CASSPQSPYGYTF

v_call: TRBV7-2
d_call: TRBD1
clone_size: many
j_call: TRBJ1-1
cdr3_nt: TGTGCCAGCAGCTCCGACAGGGGGAACACTGAAGCTTTCTTT
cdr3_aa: CASSSDRGNTEAFF

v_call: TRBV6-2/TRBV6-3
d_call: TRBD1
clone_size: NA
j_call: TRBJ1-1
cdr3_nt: TGTGCCAGCAGTTACTCCCGGACAGGGTTCGAGGAGGACACTGAAGCTTTCTTT
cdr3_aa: CASSYSRTGFEEDTEAFF

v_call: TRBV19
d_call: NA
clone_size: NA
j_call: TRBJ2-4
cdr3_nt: TGTGCCAGTAGTATAGACGCAGTAATAGCCAAAAACATTCAGTACTTC
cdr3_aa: CASSIDAVIAKNIQYF